This TCR beta chain appears in the sequencing data of a study of control samples from healthy donors and cancer patients. The data were produced by immunoSEQ multiplex PCR, yet TCRdb's version contains in-frame clones alone and is incomplete. The sample holds about 250,000 clones; 82% are singletons and the top ten take about an eighth. Trimming removed 1 base at V and 14 bases at J, with 12 bases between. The CDR3 length is 12 residues. This clone was observed a few times. This chain links TRBV12-3 or TRBV12-4 with TRBJ2-1, with a possible D match to TRBD2 (5 bases). The TCR was taken from a woman aged 60-70 years with lung cancer. Sequencing used PBMCs. The CDR3 sequence: CASSLGEGEEFF. In nucleotides, the CDR3 is TGTGCCAGCAGTTTAGGAGAGGGAGAAGAGTTCTTC.